This T cell receptor (beta chain) was sequenced for a study of cytomegalovirus exposure and HLA in healthy donors. Study-wide results and limits: 150 or so TCR beta chains were listed as cytomegalovirus-associated.

TCRdb's copy holds only in-frame clones and misses some; the assay was immunoSEQ multiplex PCR. The table lists tens of thousands of clones, 96% of them singletons, with about 4.5% in the top ten. Germline V lookup: CDR1 MDHEN, CDR2 SYDVKM. The CDR3 runs 14 residues. V lost 6 bases and J lost 3, with 12 bases in between. Regarding this clone: The antigen is unknown.

The chain uses TRBV28 and TRBJ1-5, with TRBD1 as a possible D gene (6 bases). Sequenced sample: PBMCs. The sequence came from a woman under 30 in good health and CMV-seropositive. Here the CDR3 DNA reads TGTGCCAGCAGGCCCCAGGGGAACAATCAGCCCCAGCATTTT. Translation gives CASRPQGNNQPQHF.